The entry that follows covers one T cell receptor (beta chain) sequence. Method: immunoSEQ multiplex PCR; TCRdb's copy keeps in-frame clones and lacks some. Of approximately 480,000 clones listed, 87% were seen once; the top ten hold 0.7%. The data stem from a study of blood T cell repertoires in COVID-19. The CDR3 has 15 residues. From germline, CDR1 is LNHNV and CDR2 YYDKDF (reference sequence). The J segment lost 5 bases and the V segment lost 0 bases, leaving 5 bases of the junction unmatched. The clonotype comes from a woman under 30 who had recovered from COVID-19. The gene calls are TRBV15 and TRBJ2-7; 9 bases fit TRBD1. Sequencing was carried out using PBMCs or T cells enriched from blood (not recorded which). The CDR3, as DNA: TGTGCCACCAGCAGAGAACCGAGACAGGGGGACGAGCAGTACTTC. Translation gives CATSREPRQGDEQYF.